Listed here are 5 T cell receptor beta chains from one sample, sequenced in a study of blood T cell repertoires in COVID-19. Sequencing used immunoSEQ multiplex PCR; TCRdb keeps in-frame clones, though not all of them. The data contain 350,000 or so clones, about 83% of them seen just once; the ten biggest clones take up under 3%. Sequences were obtained from peripheral blood. These receptors were collected from a man aged 30 to 45 with active or convalescent COVID-19.

This clone was counted only a few times. The V call is TRBV28, the J call TRBJ1-5, with unresolved D. The CDR3 has 12 amino acids. Germline-derived CDR1 and CDR2 are MDHEN and SYDVKM. V was clipped by 6 bases and J by 0 bases, with 3 bases between them. The CDR3 region is CASSYSNQPQHF. For the CDR3, the DNA is TGTGCCAGCAGCTATAGCAATCAGCCCCAGCATTTT.

The chain is built from TRBV4-2 and TRBJ1-5; D may be TRBD1 (5 bases). V was clipped by 2 bases and J by 6 bases, with 11 bases between them. Per the germline V gene, CDR1 is LGHNA and CDR2 is YNFKEQ. This CDR3 is built from 14 residues. This chain's CDR3 is CASSQWGEGQPQHF. The CDR3 nucleotides read TGTGCCAGCAGCCAATGGGGGGAGGGTCAGCCCCAGCATTTT.

The chain has TRBV10-3 and TRBJ2-1, with unresolved D. The ends were cut back, 2 bases at V and 4 bases at J, with 15 bases in the middle. The germline V gene encodes CDR1 ENHRY and CDR2 SYGVKD. The CDR3 has 16 residues. CDR3 coding DNA: TGTGCCATCAGTGAGCTGGGCTGGAAGTCTTACAATGAGCAGTTCTTC. This gives the protein CAISELGWKSYNEQFF.

This clone has just a few counts. This chain uses TRBV7-3 with TRBJ2-2; 10 positions match TRBD2. CDR1 SGHTA and CDR2 FQGTGA come from the germline V gene. V shed 5 bases and J 3 bases; nucleotides not matched to a gene: 6. This CDR3 is 16 amino acids long. The CDR3 bases are TGTGCCAGCAGCCCCGGACTAGCGGCGTACACCGGGGAGCTGTTTTTT. Protein: CASSPGLAAYTGELFF.

The chain has TRBV20-1 and TRBJ2-2, with 7 bases aligning to TRBD2. V lost 3 bases and J lost 4; bases outside the gene matches: 2. Germline V gene sequence: CDR1 DFQATT, CDR2 SNEGSKA (reference sequence). The CDR3 spans 13 residues. Here the CDR3 DNA reads TGCAGTGCTAGTAGGGAGGGCACCGGGGAGCTGTTTTTT. It codes for CSASREGTGELFF.